Below are 18 T cell receptor beta chains sequenced from a single sample in a study of cytomegalovirus exposure and HLA in healthy donors. PCR involved 60 Vbeta and 13 Jbeta primers. The data were produced by immunoSEQ multiplex PCR, yet TCRdb's version contains in-frame clones alone and is incomplete. This table holds around 210,000 clones, around 80% found once. Sequenced input: PBMCs. The receptors come from a boy aged 5-17 years in good health and CMV-seronegative.

This clone was detected only a few times. CDR3 sequence (DNA): TGTGCCAGCAGCTACGGACAGGGGAGCACTGAAGCTTTCTTT. As protein: CASSYGQGSTEAFF. The rearrangement links TRBV6-6 to TRBJ1-1; 9 bases match TRBD1. Trimming removed 6 bases from V and 4 bases from J; junction bases left unmatched: 6. The germline CDR1 and CDR2 sequences are MNHNY and SVGAGI (reference sequence). There are 14 residues in the CDR3.

The sample holds one count of this clone. The V call is TRBV30, the J call TRBJ1-2; D may be TRBD1 (5 bases). From germline, CDR1 is GTSNPN and CDR2 SVGIG (reference sequence). CDR3 size: 13 residues. V lost 4 bases, J lost 3 bases, and 12 bases lay in between. CDR3 nucleotides: TGTGCCTGGACCCAGGGTCAAGACTATGGCTACACCTTC. The encoded protein is CAWTQGQDYGYTF.

The chain combines TRBV21-1 with TRBJ2-7; whether TRBD1, the table's D call, matches the DNA was not checked. TRBV21-1 is deemed a pseudogene. The CDR3 totals 13 residues. The DNA for the CDR3 is TGTGCCAGCAGGGTGCAAAGAGCAGGACAGAAGTACTTC. Its protein product is CASRVQRAGQKYF.

This sequence joins TRBV7-8 and TRBJ1-4; D not resolved. V was clipped by 5 bases and J by 8 bases, with 12 bases between them. The CDR3 contains 13 residues. Germline CDR1 and CDR2: SGHVS and FQNEAQ. The CDR3 DNA sequence: TGTGCCAGCAGCGACCGGTTGAGGGAAAAACTGTTTTTT. Its translation is CASSDRLREKLFF.

CDR3 residues: CASTLRGRGNTGELFF. The DNA of the CDR3 is TGCGCCAGCACTTTACGGGGGAGGGGAAACACCGGGGAGCTGTTTTTT. The chain links TRBV5-1 to TRBJ2-2, with TRBD2 matching 7 bases. Germline CDR1 SGHRS, CDR2 YFSETQ. After removal of 6 bases from V and 2 bases from J, the junction contained 10 bases not matched to a gene. The CDR3 runs 16 residues. Variable domain in full (rest from reference TRBV5-1 and TRBJ2-2): KAGVTQTPRYLIKTRGQQVTLSCSPISGHRSVSWYQQTPGQGLQFLFEYFSETQRNKGNFPGRFSGRQFSNSRSEMNVSTLELGDSALYLCASTLRGRGNTGELFFGEGSRLTVL.

The chain couples TRBV5-1 to TRBJ1-2; D is ambiguous. CDR3 length: 16 amino acids. Trimming cost V 1 base and J 2 bases, with 15 bases left between them. The germline V gene has CDR1 SGHRS and CDR2 YFSETQ. CDR3 sequence: CASSLMHLLANYGYTF. CDR3 nucleotide sequence: TGCGCCAGCAGCTTGATGCACCTCCTAGCAAACTATGGCTACACCTTC.

This sequence joins TRBV30 and TRBJ1-1, with D unresolved. V gave up 0 bases and J gave up 6 bases, with 5 bases separating them. This CDR3 contains 11 residues. In germline, CDR1 is GTSNPN, CDR2 SVGIG (reference sequence). As DNA, the CDR3 is TGTGCCTGGAGTGTACTCGCTGAAGCTTTCTTT. Translating gives CAWSVLAEAFF.

The rearrangement uses TRBV27 and TRBJ2-1; D remains unclear. Germline-derived CDR1 and CDR2 are MNHEY and SMNVEV (reference sequence). V was shortened by 3 bases and J by 0 bases, with 3 bases between the two germline ends. The CDR3 length is 13 residues. CDR3: CASSFLSYNEQFF. The CDR3, as DNA: TGTGCCAGCAGTTTTCTCTCCTACAATGAGCAGTTCTTC.

V is TRBV5-4 and J is TRBJ2-1; D perhaps matches TRBD1 (6 bases). The CDR3 runs to 11 residues. Per the germline V gene, CDR1 is SGHNT and CDR2 is YYREEE (reference sequence). V lost 5 bases, J lost 15 bases, and 15 bases lay in between. In DNA form, the CDR3 reads TGTGCCAGCAGATACGTGGGACAACTGTTCTTC. Translated: CASRYVGQLFF.

The chain employs TRBV18 and TRBJ2-1; D ambiguous. The CDR3 consists of 13 residues. Germline V gene data show CDR1 as KGHSH and CDR2 as LQKENI. Trimming stripped 2 bases from V and 8 bases from J, with 10 bases between. The CDR3: CASSPKTSDEQFF. The CDR3 nucleotides read TGTGCCAGCTCACCAAAAACTTCCGATGAGCAGTTCTTC.

The CDR3 DNA sequence: TGTGCCAGCAGTTATCTCGCGGGAGGGTATGAGCAGTTCTTC. Its translation: CASSYLAGGYEQFF. This sequence joins TRBV6-5 and TRBJ2-1; 9 bases are a match to TRBD2. Losses at the gene ends were 3 bases for V and 8 bases for J; bases not matched to a gene: 5. This CDR3 comprises 14 residues. Germline values: CDR1 MNHEY, CDR2 SVGAGI.

The chain has TRBV9 and TRBJ1-1; 7 bases are shared with TRBD1. V was clipped by 3 bases and J by 0 bases; unmatched bases: 5. The CDR3 has 15 residues. Germline values: CDR1 SGDLS, CDR2 YYNGEE. The CDR3: CASSGGDSLNTEAFF. The CDR3, as DNA: TGTGCCAGCAGCGGGGGGGACAGTTTGAACACTGAAGCTTTCTTT. Together with reference TRBV9 and TRBJ1-1, the CDR3 gives the full variable domain: DSGVTQTPKHLITATGQRVTLRCSPRSGDLSVYWYQQSLDQGLQFLIQYYNGEERAKGNILERFSAQQFPDLHSELNLSSLELGDSALYFCASSGGDSLNTEAFFGQGTRLTVV.

The chain joins TRBV6-5 to TRBJ2-4, with D hard to call. The CDR3 extends over 13 amino acids. The germline V gene encodes CDR1 MNHEY and CDR2 SVGAGI. Trimming took 2 bases from V and 7 from J, leaving 9 bases between them. CDR3 DNA: TGTGCCAGCAGTTACGCGGAGCTTAACATTCAGTACTTC. Its translation: CASSYAELNIQYF.

This chain joins TRBV6-5 and TRBJ2-7; 9 bases align to TRBD1. CDR1 MNHEY and CDR2 SVGAGI come from the germline V gene. The CDR3 loop spans 15 amino acids. V gave up 5 bases and J gave up 5 bases; unmatched junction bases: 10. The CDR3 bases are TGTGCCAGCAGTCTGGACAGGGGAAGTGTGGACGAGCAGTACTTC. Translation: CASSLDRGSVDEQYF.

A single count supports this clone. V is TRBV11-2 and J is TRBJ2-5; D gene unclear. Germline lookup yields CDR1 SGHAT and CDR2 FQNNGV. The CDR3 has 15 residues. Trimming left V 5 bases short and J 5 bases short, with 18 bases between. The CDR3 nucleotides read TGTGCCAGCAGCCACCCCTTGAGGTGGAAGGAGACCCAGTACTTC. Its translation: CASSHPLRWKETQYF.

The J gene is TRBJ1-1, the V gene TRBV30; D is unresolved. The CDR3 sequence is 14 residues long. The V gene's germline CDR1 is GTSNPN and CDR2 SVGIG (reference sequence). V was cut by 5 bases and J by 0 bases, with 13 bases left in between. DNA of the CDR3: TGTGCCTGGGTTAAACAGAATATGAACACTGAAGCTTTCTTT. This codes for CAWVKQNMNTEAFF.

The gene calls are TRBV7-3 and TRBJ2-5; 13 nucleotides align to TRBD2. Per germline, CDR1 SGHTA and CDR2 FQGTGA. V shed 2 bases and J 7 bases; nucleotides not matched to a gene: 7. The CDR3 is made up of 16 amino acids. The CDR3 sequence: CASSLGGTSGEVTQYF. CDR3 in DNA: TGTGCCAGCAGCTTAGGCGGGACTAGCGGGGAAGTGACCCAGTACTTC.

This sequence joins TRBV5-4 and TRBJ2-1, with D possibly matching TRBD2 (6 bases). V was trimmed by 4 bases and J by 6 bases, leaving 20 bases between them. CDR1 and CDR2 from the germline V gene are SGHNT and YYREEE (reference sequence). The CDR3 has 16 amino acids. CDR3 amino acids: CASSPVRREIFNEQFF. The CDR3, as DNA: TGTGCCAGCAGCCCTGTACGGCGGGAAATCTTCAATGAGCAGTTCTTC.